One sample yielded the 27 T cell receptor beta chains listed below, sequenced in a study of shared clonotypes between healthy human individuals. Using immunoSEQ multiplex PCR, the repertoire was profiled, and TCRdb retains in-frame clones only, with some absent. The profile shows a few million clones, just over 90% of them singletons. Sample: naive CD4+ T cells from PBMCs. Regarding subset: CD45RA+ positively selected. The receptors here all came from a man aged 18 to 29 in good health. Some clones in this sample may be carry-over from other donors' samples.

The chain is built from TRBV7-2 and TRBJ1-2; 7 bases align to TRBD1. Germline lookup yields CDR1 SGHTA and CDR2 FQGNSA. CDR3 length: 14 amino acids. The trim removed 5 bases at V and 6 bases at J, leaving 9 bases unmatched. Written as DNA, the CDR3 is TGTGCCAGCAGCATCCGGGACAGTAGCAATGGCTACACCTTC. It codes for CASSIRDSSNGYTF. Drawing the rest from reference TRBV7-2 and TRBJ1-2, the complete variable domain is GAGVSQSPSNKVTEKGKDVELRCDPISGHTALYWYRQSLGQGLEFLIYFQGNSAPDKSGLPSDRFSAERTGGSVSTLTIQRTQQEDSAVYLCASSIRDSSNGYTFGSGTRLTVV.

This chain links TRBV7-8 with TRBJ2-2; D tentatively reads TRBD1 or TRBD2 (5 bases each). The V end was cut by 1 base, the J end by 9 bases, with 18 bases between. This CDR3 contains 16 residues. Per germline, CDR1 SGHVS and CDR2 FQNEAQ. The DNA of the CDR3 is TGTGCCAGCAGCTTAGAGGGGCAACGGGGTCACCGGGAGCTGTTTTTT. Its translation: CASSLEGQRGHRELFF.

The genes are TRBV30 and TRBJ1-5; no clear D gene. The CDR3 runs 15 residues. V was clipped by 1 base and J by 2 bases, with 12 bases between them. Germline assignment: CDR1 GTSNPN and CDR2 SVGIG (reference sequence). The CDR3 DNA is TGTGCCTGGAGTGCCCGATCCAGCGGCAATCAGCCCCAGCATTTT. It encodes CAWSARSSGNQPQHF. The variable domain in full, completed from reference TRBV30 and TRBJ1-5, reads SQTIHQWPATLVQPVGSPLSLECTVEGTSNPNLYWYRQAAGRGLQLLFYSVGIGQISSEVPQNLSASRPQDRQFILSSKKLLLSDSGFYLCAWSARSSGNQPQHFGDGTRLSIL.

The V and J genes are TRBV29-1 and TRBJ2-7; TRBD1 is a possible D gene (6 bases). The CDR3 consists of 13 residues. Deletions cut 7 bases from V and 3 bases from J, with 16 bases between. CDR1 is SQVTM, CDR2 ANQGSEA, per germline. CDR3 protein: CSAIRPGDYEQYF. CDR3 DNA: TGCAGCGCGATCCGCCCAGGGGACTACGAGCAGTACTTC.

The rearrangement joins TRBV27 to TRBJ1-2; D gene unclear. This CDR3 contains 13 residues. The ends were cut back, 3 bases at V and 4 bases at J, with 9 bases in the middle. Germline lookup yields CDR1 MNHEY and CDR2 SMNVEV (reference sequence). The CDR3 is CASSLGGSYGYTF. The CDR3 nucleotides are TGTGCCAGCAGTTTGGGAGGGAGCTATGGCTACACCTTC.

The V and J genes are TRBV7-3 and TRBJ2-3, with 9 bases identical to TRBD2. J was trimmed by 4 bases and V by 5 bases; bases with no gene match: 10. This CDR3 region has 16 residues. The germline CDR1 and CDR2 sequences are SGHTA and FQGTGA. CDR3 residues: CASSPLGSGRPDTQYF. The CDR3 DNA sequence: TGTGCCAGCAGCCCGCTAGGCAGCGGGAGGCCAGATACGCAGTATTTT. Full variable domain (remainder filled in from reference TRBV7-3 and TRBJ2-3): GAGVSQTPSNKVTEKGKYVELRCDPISGHTALYWYRQSLGQGPEFLIYFQGTGAADDSGLPNDRFFAVRPEGSVSTLKIQRTERGDSAVYLCASSPLGSGRPDTQYFGPGTRLTVL.

This chain uses TRBV6-6 with TRBJ2-7; TRBD1 matches at 7 bases. Trimming at V came to 6 bases and at J to 0 bases, leaving 11 bases not matched to a gene. The V gene's germline CDR1 is MNHNY and CDR2 SVGAGI (reference sequence). The CDR3 has 16 residues. CDR3 in DNA: TGTGCCAGCAGGGACCGACAGGGCCCACTCTCCTACGAGCAGTACTTC. It specifies CASRDRQGPLSYEQYF.

The rearrangement links TRBV27 to TRBJ2-1, with 9 nucleotides matching TRBD1. The CDR3 is 14 residues long. The ends lost 6 bases at V and 9 bases at J; junction bases unmatched: 9. Germline V gene data show CDR1 as MNHEY and CDR2 as SMNVEV (reference sequence). CDR3 in DNA: TGTGCCAGCAGGGACACAGGGGGCGGGTTTGAGCAGTTCTTC. The encoded protein is CASRDTGGGFEQFF.

The V call is TRBV10-3, the J call TRBJ2-5; D is ambiguous. V was clipped by 5 bases and J by 5 bases, with 9 bases between them. The CDR3 sequence is 12 residues long. Germline CDR1 is ENHRY and CDR2 is SYGVKD. Here the CDR3 DNA reads TGTGCCATCAGTCATGGGCGGGAGACCCAGTACTTC. Protein: CAISHGRETQYF.

The V gene is TRBV4-3, the J gene TRBJ1-1, with a tentative D call TRBD1 (6 bases). This CDR3 spans 13 amino acids. CDR1 and CDR2 from the germline V gene are LGHNA and YSLEER. Trimming removed 4 bases from V and 8 bases from J, with 14 bases in between. The CDR3 nucleotides read TGCGCCAGCAGCCGCGAGGGGGATACCGAAGCTTTCTTT. Encoded protein: CASSREGDTEAFF.

V gene TRBV5-1 combines with J gene TRBJ2-7; perhaps TRBD2 as D (6 bases). V lost 0 bases, J lost 6 bases, and 28 bases lay in between. The CDR3 is made up of 19 amino acids. The germline gives CDR1 SGHRS, CDR2 YFSETQ. The CDR3 DNA reads as TGCGCCAGCAGCTTGGATGGGGGAGGTGCCCGGGTAGTCTTCAGCGAGCAGTACTTC. Its translation is CASSLDGGGARVVFSEQYF. The whole variable domain, filled in from reference TRBV5-1 and TRBJ2-7, reads KAGVTQTPRYLIKTRGQQVTLSCSPISGHRSVSWYQQTPGQGLQFLFEYFSETQRNKGNFPGRFSGRQFSNSRSEMNVSTLELGDSALYLCASSLDGGGARVVFSEQYFGPGTRLTVT.

This rearrangement joins TRBV5-1 to TRBJ2-5; possible D gene TRBD2, 5 bases. The CDR3 is 15 residues long. Germline V gene data show CDR1 as SGHRS and CDR2 as YFSETQ. V was pared by 0 bases and J by 5 bases, with 14 bases between. The DNA for the CDR3 is TGCGCCAGCAGCTTGGAGGGTCGGGATAGCGAGACCCAGTACTTC. It codes for CASSLEGRDSETQYF.

V and J are TRBV7-8 and TRBJ1-5; a weak D match, TRBD1 (6 bases). The CDR3 totals 17 residues. The germline CDR1 and CDR2 sequences are SGHVS and FQNEAQ. V lost 5 bases and J 3 bases, leaving 20 bases between the germline ends. CDR3 region: CASSLTGSPWNNQPQHF. Here the CDR3 DNA reads TGTGCCAGCAGCCTAACAGGGTCCCCTTGGAACAATCAGCCCCAGCATTTT.

This chain joins TRBV5-8 and TRBJ2-1; perhaps TRBD2 as D (6 bases). The CDR3 contains 17 residues. Germline CDR1 and CDR2: SGHTS and YDEGEE. V dropped 0 bases and J dropped 6 bases, with 19 bases sitting between them. CDR3: CASSLGGWGLILNEQFF. In DNA form, the CDR3 reads TGTGCCAGCAGCTTGGGAGGTTGGGGACTCATTCTCAATGAGCAGTTCTTC.

This chain joins TRBV7-9 and TRBJ2-3; TRBD2 agrees at 7 bases. Germline CDR1 and CDR2: SEHNR and FQNEAQ (reference sequence). The CDR3 is 17 residues long. The V segment lost 6 bases and the J segment 4 bases; nucleotides outside the gene matches: 16. The CDR3, as DNA: TGTGCCAGCAGGGCGGGACTAATAAAGACGAGCGCAGATACGCAGTATTTT. Translation gives CASRAGLIKTSADTQYF. The full variable domain, in which reference TRBV7-9 and TRBJ2-3 provide the parts outside the CDR3, is DTGVSQNPRHKITKRGQNVTFRCDPISEHNRLYWYRQTLGQGPEFLTYFQNEAQLEKSRLLSDRFSAERPKGSFSTLEIQRTEQGDSAMYLCASRAGLIKTSADTQYFGPGTRLTVL.

On this clone: This same CDR3 is encoded by further DNA sequences in the sample. The CDR3 DNA is TGTGCCAGCAGCTTAGCCGGTTCAGGAAACACCATATATTTT. This translates into CASSLAGSGNTIYF. The rearrangement links TRBV7-6 to TRBJ1-3; D not certain. The CDR3 sequence is 14 residues long. Looked up from germline, CDR1 is SGHVS and CDR2 is FNYEAQ. The V gene lost 0 bases and the J gene lost 4 bases, with 7 bases spanning the gap.

The chain combines TRBV7-9 with TRBJ2-7, with 8 bases that match TRBD2. J was trimmed by 6 bases and V by 0 bases; bases with no gene match: 7. This CDR3 is built from 15 residues. Germline assignment: CDR1 SEHNR and CDR2 FQNEAQ (reference sequence). The CDR3 sequence is CASSLAAGGESEQYF. The CDR3 DNA reads TGTGCCAGCAGCTTAGCGGCCGGGGGGGAGAGCGAGCAGTACTTC. Full variable domain (missing parts from reference TRBV7-9 and TRBJ2-7): DTGVSQNPRHKITKRGQNVTFRCDPISEHNRLYWYRQTLGQGPEFLTYFQNEAQLEKSRLLSDRFSAERPKGSFSTLEIQRTEQGDSAMYLCASSLAAGGESEQYFGPGTRLTVT.

The J gene is TRBJ1-2, the V gene TRBV19; the D gene is possibly TRBD1 (5 bases). In germline, CDR1 is LNHDA, CDR2 SQIVND (reference sequence). V lost 3 bases and J lost 0, with 11 bases in between. This CDR3 contains 15 residues. The CDR3: CASSMVDRTNYGYTF. In DNA form, the CDR3 reads TGTGCCAGTAGTATGGTTGACAGAACTAACTATGGCTACACCTTC.

In regard to this clone: The same CDR3 can be traced to other DNA sequences in this sample. The rearrangement joins TRBV18 to TRBJ1-1; TRBD1 aligns across 8 bases. This CDR3 has 14 residues. The trim removed 6 bases at V and 5 bases at J, leaving 8 bases unmatched. The germline V gene has CDR1 KGHSH and CDR2 LQKENI. CDR3 protein: CASSTDRANTEAFF. CDR3 nucleotide sequence: TGTGCCAGCTCGACGGACAGGGCGAATACTGAAGCTTTCTTT.

The V gene is TRBV7-9, the J gene TRBJ2-5; unclear D gene. The J call may be incorrect, as the DNA end agrees better with TRBJ2-7. The CDR3 runs 10 residues. In germline, CDR1 is SEHNR, CDR2 FQNEAQ (reference sequence). CDR3 sequence: CASGSHEQYF. The DNA for the CDR3 is TGTGCCAGCGGTAGCCACGAGCAGTACTTC.

The rearrangement uses TRBV28 and TRBJ1-2; D uncertain. The V end lost 4 bases, the J end lost 8 bases, and 11 bases lay between the germline ends. Per the germline V gene, CDR1 is MDHEN and CDR2 is SYDVKM. The CDR3 totals 12 residues. CDR3 sequence reads: CASSYLGRGYTF. For the CDR3, the DNA is TGTGCCAGCAGTTACCTCGGGAGGGGCTACACCTTC.

Comment on this clone: The sample has other DNA sequences that encode this CDR3 too. This chain connects TRBV7-9 to TRBJ1-4; D gene uncertain. CDR1 is SEHNR and CDR2 is FQNEAQ in the germline V gene (reference sequence). V shed 1 base and J shed 3 bases, with 6 bases lying between them. There are 14 residues in the CDR3. DNA for the CDR3: TGTGCCAGCAGCTTAGGAAGTCCTAATGAAAAACTGTTTTTT. Translated: CASSLGSPNEKLFF.

In this sample, this clone turned up once. The gene calls are TRBV7-3 and TRBJ2-5, with 9 bases aligning to TRBD1. The CDR3 spans 15 residues. J gave up 5 bases and V 6 bases, and 10 bases lay outside the gene matches. The V gene's germline CDR1 is SGHTA and CDR2 FQGTGA. Here the CDR3 reads CASSSTGTGRETQYF. CDR3 nucleotides: TGTGCCAGCAGTTCAACGGGGACAGGGAGGGAGACCCAGTACTTC.

The chain employs TRBV28 and TRBJ2-5; the D is unclear. The CDR3 totals 16 residues. V was clipped by 6 bases and J by 2 bases, with 19 bases between them. From germline, CDR1 is MDHEN and CDR2 SYDVKM. The DNA of the CDR3 is TGTGCCAGCAGCCCCGCTTGGGGTGTAGGGCAAGAGACCCAGTACTTC. Translated, it gives CASSPAWGVGQETQYF.

The gene calls are TRBV6-4 and TRBJ2-1; TRBD2 matches at 11 bases. The CDR3 totals 15 residues. The germline CDR1 and CDR2 sequences are MRHNA and SNTAGT. Trimming took 5 bases from V and 6 from J; bases not matched to a gene: 6. CDR3 coding DNA: TGTGCCAGCAGTCCGACTAGCGGGAAAGGCAATGAGCAGTTCTTC. This codes for CASSPTSGKGNEQFF.

This clone has a handful of counts. The chain recombines TRBV4-2 with TRBJ1-1; D call uncertain. The CDR3 loop spans 14 amino acids. CDR1 is LGHNA, CDR2 YNFKEQ, per germline. Trimming cost V 6 bases and J 3 bases, with 14 bases left between them. The CDR3 reads CASSFEVGDTEAFF. The DNA for the CDR3 is TGTGCCAGCAGTTTTGAGGTCGGGGACACTGAAGCTTTCTTT.

The rearrangement uses TRBV2 and TRBJ2-3; TRBD1 matches 8 bases. Trimming took 5 bases from V and 2 from J; bases not matched to a gene: 6. In germline, CDR1 is SNHLY, CDR2 FYNNEI. The CDR3 loop spans 15 amino acids. CDR3 sequence: CASSWDRPFTDTQYF. As DNA, the CDR3 is TGTGCCAGCAGTTGGGACAGGCCTTTCACAGATACGCAGTATTTT.